A single sample gave rise to the 7 T cell receptor beta chains below, sequenced in a study of blood T cell repertoires in COVID-19 (TCRdb year 2020). Libraries were built with the immunoSEQ multiplex PCR assay. TCRdb took this table from immuneACCESS and kept in-frame rearrangements with V and J called. Such tables lack part of the clones; where checked against another copy, unresolved V genes explain under half of the gap, and the rest is unexplained. This sample lists approximately 70,000 clones; approximately 90% were detected once. The ten largest clones take up approximately 4.8% of the sample. Sequencing used peripheral blood. The origin of the receptors is a woman aged 55-69 years with active COVID-19.

The rearrangement links TRBV15 to TRBJ1-5, with D hard to call. CDR3 length: 15 amino acids. V lost 1 base and J 7 bases, leaving 14 bases between the germline ends. The germline V gene encodes CDR1 LNHNV and CDR2 YYDKDF (reference sequence). CDR3 sequence: CATSRVGLGSQPQHF. The CDR3 DNA follows: TGTGCCACCAGCAGAGTGGGCCTTGGGAGCCAGCCCCAGCATTTT. The full variable domain, with the rest looked up from reference TRBV15 and TRBJ1-5, is DAMVIQNPRYQVTQFGKPVTLSCSQTLNHNVMYWYQQKSSQAPKLLFHYYDKDFNNEADTPDNFQSRRPNTSFCFLDIRSPGLGDTAMYLCATSRVGLGSQPQHFGDGTRLSIL.

The chain combines TRBV28 with TRBJ1-5, with 9 bases matching TRBD1. V trimming: 2 bases; J trimming: 7 bases; junction bases outside the gene matches: 6. This CDR3 has 15 amino acids. Germline V gene lookup returns CDR1 MDHEN and CDR2 SYDVKM. CDR3 sequence: CASSLGTGPGQPQHF. CDR3 coding DNA: TGTGCCAGCAGTTTAGGGACAGGGCCGGGGCAGCCCCAGCATTTT.

The chain uses TRBV6-6 and TRBJ2-3; 9 positions match TRBD1. The germline CDR1 and CDR2 sequences are MNHNY and SVGAGI (reference sequence). J was trimmed by 4 bases and V by 0 bases; bases with no gene match: 5. This CDR3 has 16 residues. The CDR3 spells CASSYSAGQGADTQYF. The CDR3 DNA follows: TGTGCCAGCAGTTACTCGGCGGGACAGGGAGCAGATACGCAGTATTTT.

V gene TRBV30 combines with J gene TRBJ1-2; D is ambiguous. This CDR3 contains 14 residues. Trimming left V 0 bases short and J 7 bases short, with 15 bases between. Germline loops: CDR1 GTSNPN, CDR2 SVGIG (reference sequence). This CDR3 is CAWSVGYSDGGYTF. The CDR3 nucleotides read TGTGCCTGGAGTGTGGGGTATAGCGACGGTGGCTACACCTTC.

This rearrangement joins TRBV28 to TRBJ1-4; 9 nucleotides align to TRBD1. This CDR3 region has 15 residues. V was clipped by 5 bases and J by 5 bases; unmatched bases: 6. Germline lookup yields CDR1 MDHEN and CDR2 SYDVKM. CDR3 DNA sequence: TGTGCCAGCAGTCCGGGACAGGGTGGAAATGAAAAACTGTTTTTT. Protein sequence: CASSPGQGGNEKLFF.

The gene calls are TRBV7-2 and TRBJ2-1, with D hard to call. This CDR3 has 12 residues. Trimming removed 5 bases from V and 8 bases from J, with 10 bases in between. The germline gives CDR1 SGHTA, CDR2 FQGNSA. CDR3 region: CASSRNSYEQFF. The DNA of the CDR3 is TGTGCCAGCAGCCGAAACTCTTATGAGCAGTTCTTC.

CDR3 bases: TGTGCCAGCAAAGGGAACGGGTGGGGGGCCTACAATGAGCAGTTCTTC. Translated: CASKGNGWGAYNEQFF. The rearrangement uses TRBV28 and TRBJ2-1, with D perhaps matching TRBD2 (6 bases). The CDR3 spans 16 residues. V was cut by 7 bases and J by 2 bases, with 18 bases left in between. Germline CDR1 reads MDHEN; CDR2 reads SYDVKM.